One and the same sample provided the 15 T cell receptor beta chains below, sequenced in a study of T cells in Graves' hyperthyroidism and ophthalmopathy. The CDR3 regions of TCR beta were amplified from RNA transcripts. Using the HTBI primer set, a first-round RT-PCR was run on the TCR CDR3. MiXCR, applied by TCRdb to the multiplex PCR reads, yields one record per CDR3 protein. The repertoire holds about 400,000 distinct CDR3 sequences, with more than 13% as singletons. What was sequenced was blood. The receptors here all came from a man aged 45-65 years with Graves' ophthalmopathy.

There are many counts of this clonotype. This chain links TRBV2 with TRBJ2-1; 10 nucleotides match TRBD2. Per the germline V gene, CDR1 is SNHLY and CDR2 is FYNNEI. The length of the CDR3 is 15 residues. Unmatched junction bases numbered 11, after V lost 6 bases and J lost 9 bases. In nucleotides, the CDR3 is TGTGCCAGCAGGATATCTAGCGGGAGTGGTGGTGAGCAGTTCTTC. Residues: CASRISSGSGGEQFF.

This clonotype was observed many times. At one boundary the junction diverges from the germline segment, which might be a read error. The chain combines TRBV12-3 or TRBV12-4 with TRBJ1-1, with no clear D. The CDR3 is made up of 13 amino acids. CDR3 in DNA: TGCGCCAGCAGCTTGTCCGTGAACACTGAAGCTTTCTTT. Protein sequence: CASSLSVNTEAFF.

This clonotype appeared many times. V usage is TRBV5-1 and J usage is TRBJ2-7; a possible D gene is TRBD1 (7 bases). V was pared by 4 bases and J by 3 bases, with 14 bases between. The CDR3 consists of 14 residues. Germline CDR1 SGHRS, CDR2 YFSETQ. CDR3 loop: CASSIDRDFYEQYF. Here the CDR3 DNA reads TGCGCCAGCAGCATAGACAGGGACTTCTACGAGCAGTACTTC.

This clonotype was detected many times. V is TRBV2 and J is TRBJ2-5; TRBD2 matches at 14 bases. CDR3 length: 17 residues. Unmatched junction bases numbered 7, after V lost 5 bases and J lost 2 bases. Germline V gene lookup returns CDR1 SNHLY and CDR2 FYNNEI. The CDR3 spells CASSTRLAGGWQETQYF. The DNA for the CDR3 is TGTGCCAGCAGTACCCGACTAGCGGGAGGGTGGCAAGAGACCCAGTACTTC.

There are a few counts of this clonotype. The chain employs TRBV10-3 and TRBJ1-5; TRBD1 is a possible D gene (5 bases). Deletions cut 4 bases from V and 12 bases from J, with 16 bases between. This CDR3 spans 13 amino acids. Germline CDR1 is ENHRY and CDR2 is SYGVKD. In DNA form, the CDR3 reads TGTGCCATCAGTGGAGGGGACTCAGAGGTCCAGCATTTT. Encoded protein: CAISGGDSEVQHF.

The rearrangement uses TRBV29-1 and TRBJ2-7; TRBD1 might be the D (5 bases). Germline V gives CDR1 SQVTM, CDR2 ANQGSEA. V was pared by 4 bases and J by 7 bases, with 11 bases between. The CDR3 runs to 11 residues. The CDR3 here is CSVAAGREQYF. CDR3 nucleotides: TGCAGCGTTGCGGCAGGGCGGGAGCAGTACTTC.

This clonotype was counted at least ten times. J is TRBJ2-1 and V is TRBV7-2; D possibly corresponds to TRBD2 (6 bases). V lost 1 base, J lost 8 bases, and 18 bases lay in between. Germline lookup yields CDR1 SGHTA and CDR2 FQGNSA. This CDR3 has 16 residues. The CDR3 DNA reads TGTGCCAGCAGCTTAGATAGGGACTCAATACGTTATGAGCAGTTCTTC. This encodes CASSLDRDSIRYEQFF.

This clonotype was observed many times. The chain is built from TRBV20-1 and TRBJ2-7; D remains ambiguous. Trimming took 6 bases from V and 0 from J, leaving 12 bases between them. This CDR3 is 13 amino acids long. The germline CDR1 and CDR2 sequences are DFQATT and SNEGSKA (reference sequence). In DNA form, the CDR3 reads TGCAGTGCGCTACACACGAGCTCCTACGAGCAGTACTTC. Protein: CSALHTSSYEQYF.

The chain joins TRBV2 to TRBJ1-5; perhaps TRBD1 as D (6 bases). V lost 6 bases and J lost 4, with 16 bases in between. The V gene's germline CDR1 is SNHLY and CDR2 FYNNEI. CDR3 length: 15 amino acids. CDR3 amino acids: CASSISGGRNQPQHF. Here the CDR3 DNA reads TGTGCCAGCAGCATCAGTGGGGGGCGGAATCAGCCCCAGCATTTT.

Notes on this clonotype: A read error is possible here, since a much larger clone lies one base away. The CDR3 does not end in the conserved phenylalanine or tryptophan, so this is likely a read error. The chain uses TRBV5-1 and TRBJ1-2; the D is unclear. Germline-derived CDR1 and CDR2 are SGHRS and YFSETQ. The CDR3 has 14 residues. V gave up 0 bases and J gave up 3 bases, with 9 bases separating them. The CDR3 DNA is TGCGCCAGCAGCTTGGAGGGAGGATACTATGGCTACACCCTC. It encodes CASSLEGGYYGYTL.

This clonotype was found many times. For the CDR3, the DNA is TGCAGTGCTAGAGGGACCGGACTAGCGGGAAGTAAAGAGACCCAGTACTTC. It specifies CSARGTGLAGSKETQYF. The gene calls are TRBV20-1 and TRBJ2-5; 12 bases map to TRBD2. This CDR3 is built from 17 residues. The germline gives CDR1 DFQATT, CDR2 SNEGSKA (reference sequence). The J segment lost 3 bases and the V segment lost 1 base, leaving 9 bases of the junction unmatched.

Concerning this clonotype itself: A much larger clone lies one base from this, so it may be a read error. V and J are TRBV11-3 and TRBJ2-7; 8 positions agree with TRBD2. Germline CDR1 is SGHNT and CDR2 is YENEEA. The junction had 7 bases not matched to a gene; V was cut back by 6 bases and J by 6 bases. The CDR3 is 13 amino acids. CDR3 residues: CASSLGGGCEQYF. CDR3 sequence (DNA): TGTGCCAGCAGTCTCGGGGGGGGGTGCGAGCAGTACTTC.

There are many counts of this clonotype. The chain joins TRBV6-1 to TRBJ1-1; a possible D gene is TRBD1 (5 bases). Trimming took 11 bases from V and 5 from J, leaving 18 bases between them. The CDR3 covers 13 residues. Germline-derived CDR1 and CDR2 are MNHNS and SASEGT. CDR3 nucleotide sequence: TGTGCCGGCCTGGGGGATTTCCTAACTGAAGCTTTCTTT. Encoded protein: CAGLGDFLTEAFF.

This clonotype was seen ten or more times. V is TRBV7-8 and J is TRBJ2-5; D call uncertain. In germline, CDR1 is SGHVS, CDR2 FQNEAQ. The CDR3 length is 13 residues. V dropped 2 bases and J dropped 5 bases, with 9 bases sitting between them. CDR3 amino acids: CASSLLVMETQYF. CDR3 nucleotides: TGTGCCAGCAGCTTACTAGTCATGGAGACCCAGTACTTC.

The J gene is TRBJ1-3, the V gene TRBV19, with D hard to call. Germline V lookup: CDR1 LNHDA, CDR2 SQIVND (reference sequence). The germline V and J ends were trimmed by 1 base and 8 bases, with 12 bases remaining between them. CDR3 length equals 14 residues. CDR3: CASSIGGSPDTIYF. DNA for the CDR3: TGTGCCAGTAGTATAGGCGGGAGTCCCGACACCATATATTTT.